This T cell receptor beta chain came from a study of blood T cell repertoires in COVID-19. Study-level information: Acute and convalescent COVID-19 samples came from the United States, Italy and Spain. In each case, the material was cDNA or gDNA derived from T cells, B-cell-depleted T cells, or PBMCs.

In the original processing: From reference gene primer amplification, estimates of nucleated cell counts were derived. Generated by immunoSEQ multiplex PCR, the TCRdb table keeps only in-frame clones and is missing some. V and J calls and clone size are given by that table; D and trimming were obtained from the DNA. The sample lists about 51,000 clones, around 84% occurring once. CDR1 and CDR2 (germline): SGHKS, YYEKEE (reference sequence). Unmatched junction bases numbered 9, after V lost 3 bases and J lost 2 bases. This CDR3 spans 16 amino acids. Specimen: peripheral blood. This receptor was obtained from a man older than 75 with active COVID-19. V gene TRBV5-5 combines with J gene TRBJ2-3; 7 bases are a match to TRBD2. As DNA, the CDR3 is TGTGCCAGCAGCTCGGGGTCTAGCGGATCCACAGATACGCAGTATTTT. Translating it yields CASSSGSSGSTDTQYF.